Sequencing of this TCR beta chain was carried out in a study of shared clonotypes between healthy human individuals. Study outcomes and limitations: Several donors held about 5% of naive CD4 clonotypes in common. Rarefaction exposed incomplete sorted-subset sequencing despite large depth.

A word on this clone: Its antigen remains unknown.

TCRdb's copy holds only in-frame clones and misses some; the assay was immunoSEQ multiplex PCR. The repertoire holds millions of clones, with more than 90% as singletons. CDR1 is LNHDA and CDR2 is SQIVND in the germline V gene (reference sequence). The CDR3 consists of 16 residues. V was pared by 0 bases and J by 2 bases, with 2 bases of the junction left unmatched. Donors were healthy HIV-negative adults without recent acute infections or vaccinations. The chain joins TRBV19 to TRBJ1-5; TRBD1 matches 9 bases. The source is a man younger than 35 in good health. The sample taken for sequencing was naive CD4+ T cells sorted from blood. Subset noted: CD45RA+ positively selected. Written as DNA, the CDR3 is TGTGCCAGTAGTATAGAACAGGGGGCAGGCAATCAGCCCCAGCATTTT. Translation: CASSIEQGAGNQPQHF.